This entry lists 15 T cell receptor beta chains sequenced from one sample in a study of response to subunit inactivated influenza vaccine. MiXCR, applied by TCRdb to the RT-PCR reads, yields one record per CDR3 protein. Of 650,000 to 800,000 distinct CDR3 sequences listed, roughly 14% are singletons. The sample in question was PBMCs from blood, obtained roughly 15 days before vaccination. The receptors originated from a man between 45 and 60 years old who received an inactivated influenza vaccine.

The V gene is TRBV28, the J gene TRBJ1-5; D call uncertain. Trimming shortened V by 4 bases and J by 11 bases, and 6 bases separated the two germline ends. Germline loops: CDR1 MDHEN, CDR2 SYDVKM. The length of the CDR3 is 10 residues. This chain's CDR3 is CASSSITQHF. For the CDR3, the DNA is TGTGCCAGCAGTTCAATCACCCAGCATTTT.

This clonotype turned up a few times. The CDR3 reads CATSPGQDSNQPQHF. The CDR3 bases are TGTGCCACCAGCCCCGGACAAGATAGCAATCAGCCCCAGCATTTT. The rearrangement uses TRBV25-1 and TRBJ1-5, with D perhaps TRBD1 (5 bases). V shed 10 bases and J shed 0 bases, with 16 bases lying between them. The CDR3 is 15 residues long. Germline-derived CDR1 and CDR2 are MGHDK and SYGVNS.

The chain carries TRBV4-3 and TRBJ2-1; TRBD1 or TRBD2 may be the D gene (6 bases each). Germline lookup yields CDR1 LGHNA and CDR2 YSLEER. The CDR3 runs to 17 residues. Trimming pared 1 base from V and 3 bases from J, leaving 16 bases between. CDR3 amino acids: CASSQGGAGKGYNEQFF. CDR3 in DNA: TGCGCCAGCAGCCAAGGGGGGGCGGGAAAAGGCTACAATGAGCAGTTCTTC.

The chain carries TRBV7-9 and TRBJ2-1; 9 bases match TRBD1. J gave up 6 bases and V 6 bases, and 3 bases lay outside the gene matches. The CDR3 loop spans 13 amino acids. Per the germline V gene, CDR1 is SEHNR and CDR2 is FQNEAQ (reference sequence). The CDR3, as DNA: TGTGCCAGCAGGCCGACAGGGGGCAATGAGCAGTTCTTC. Protein product: CASRPTGGNEQFF.

This clonotype appeared a few times. The chain carries TRBV5-1 and TRBJ2-3; 7 bases are shared with TRBD1. Germline-derived CDR1 and CDR2 are SGHRS and YFSETQ. This CDR3 has 15 amino acids. Trimming at V came to 2 bases and at J to 2 bases, leaving 5 bases not matched to a gene. The CDR3 region has the DNA TGCGCCAGCAGCTTCCGGGACAGCGACACAGATACGCAGTATTTT. It encodes CASSFRDSDTDTQYF. Full variable domain (outside the CDR3, taken from reference TRBV5-1 and TRBJ2-3): KAGVTQTPRYLIKTRGQQVTLSCSPISGHRSVSWYQQTPGQGLQFLFEYFSETQRNKGNFPGRFSGRQFSNSRSEMNVSTLELGDSALYLCASSFRDSDTDTQYFGPGTRLTVL.

This chain connects TRBV19 to TRBJ2-7; 8 bases line up with TRBD2. The CDR3 has 15 amino acids. CDR1 and CDR2 (germline): LNHDA, SQIVND (reference sequence). V trimming: 4 bases; J trimming: 4 bases; junction bases outside the gene matches: 9. CDR3 sequence (DNA): TGTGCCAGTAGTAGTGCGGGGGGCGCGCAGTACGAGCAGTACTTC. Protein product: CASSSAGGAQYEQYF.

This clonotype was seen many times. The J gene is TRBJ2-5, the V gene TRBV25-1, with 7 bases that match TRBD1. Germline V gene lookup returns CDR1 MGHDK and CDR2 SYGVNS. Trimming at V came to 3 bases and at J to 1 base, leaving 5 bases not matched to a gene. CDR3 length: 15 residues. This CDR3 reads CASSEVTGAQETQYF. CDR3 DNA: TGTGCCAGCAGTGAGGTCACAGGGGCCCAAGAGACCCAGTACTTC.

On this clonotype itself: One junction end disagrees with the germline gene, perhaps due to a read error. The chain joins TRBV9 to TRBJ2-2; a possible D gene is TRBD2 (6 bases). This CDR3 is 14 amino acids long. From germline, CDR1 is SGDLS and CDR2 YYNGEE. CDR3 sequence: CVSSVWGVTGELFF. The DNA of the CDR3 is TGTGTCAGCAGCGTATGGGGGGTCACCGGGGAGCTGTTTTTT.

V and J are TRBV12-3 or TRBV12-4 and TRBJ2-4; no firm D call. The V and J ends lost 5 bases and 7 bases respectively, with 9 bases between them. This CDR3 has 12 amino acids. The CDR3 DNA reads TGTGCCAGCAGTACCAGCCTGAACATTCAGTACTTC. It yields the protein CASSTSLNIQYF.

As regards this clonotype: A much larger clonotype is one base distant, so this may be a read error. The chain employs TRBV25-1 and TRBJ2-7; TRBD1 or TRBD2 may be the D gene (5 bases each). V lost 6 bases and J 3 bases, leaving 12 bases between the germline ends. The germline gives CDR1 MGHDK, CDR2 SYGVNS. This CDR3 spans 13 amino acids. The CDR3 here is CASRSWGSYEQYF. The CDR3 DNA reads as TGTGCCAGCAGGTCCTGGGGGAGCTACGAGCAGTACTTC.

V gene TRBV7-2 combines with J gene TRBJ2-7; 13 positions match TRBD2. Germline V gene data show CDR1 as SGHTA and CDR2 as FQGNSA. This CDR3 spans 15 amino acids. Trimming cost V 5 bases and J 5 bases; bases outside gene matches: 6. CDR3 nucleotides: TGTGCCAGCAGCCTGGGACTAGCGGGACCCAACGAGCAGTACTTC. Translated: CASSLGLAGPNEQYF.

There are many counts of this clonotype. The CDR3 loop reads CSGFLAGGTYEQYF. CDR3 coding DNA: TGCAGTGGCTTCTTAGCGGGAGGCACCTACGAGCAGTACTTC. The chain employs TRBV20-1 and TRBJ2-7; TRBD2 matches at 10 bases. The CDR3 extends over 14 amino acids. In germline, CDR1 is DFQATT, CDR2 SNEGSKA (reference sequence). Trimming at V came to 7 bases and at J to 2 bases, leaving 8 bases not matched to a gene.

J is TRBJ2-1 and V is TRBV6-1; 9 nucleotides line up with TRBD1. The trim removed 6 bases at V and 1 base at J, leaving 7 bases unmatched. The CDR3 is 16 amino acids. CDR1 MNHNS and CDR2 SASEGT come from the germline V gene. CDR3 in DNA: TGTGCCAGCAGCCGTACAGGGGGCGCATCCTACAATGAGCAGTTCTTC. This gives the protein CASSRTGGASYNEQFF.

This clonotype was picked up a small number of times. The chain uses TRBV12-3 or TRBV12-4 and TRBJ2-3; possibly TRBD1 or TRBD2 for D (5 bases each). The CDR3 covers 15 residues. V lost 7 bases and J 0 bases, leaving 14 bases between the germline ends. CDR3 bases: TGTGCCAGCACCGGGACGGTAACTAGCACAGATACGCAGTATTTT. It is translated as CASTGTVTSTDTQYF.

This clonotype came up a few times. This sequence joins TRBV10-3 and TRBJ1-2; a weak D match, TRBD1 (5 bases). Trimming removed 4 bases at V and 6 bases at J, with 15 bases between. Germline CDR1 ENHRY, CDR2 SYGVKD. The CDR3 loop spans 14 amino acids. For the CDR3, the DNA is TGTGCCATCAGTGCCCAGGGCCTTACGGATGGCTACACCTTC. Translation gives CAISAQGLTDGYTF.